Listed below are T cell receptor beta chains from one sample, sequenced in a study of tumor-infiltrating lymphocytes in primary liver carcinoma. Via MiXCR, TCRdb re-called the multiplex PCR reads, giving one row per CDR3 protein. This sample carries roughly 120,000 distinct CDR3 sequences, about 68% of them seen once, and the ten largest clones take approximately 10%. What was sequenced was liver tumor tissue from sampling region 1. These receptors all come from a woman aged 55-69 years with primary liver carcinoma and hepatitis B virus infection. Each CDR3 is given with its conserved first and last residue. The D gene is left open where the match is weak. Some rows have no size entry. The others give once, few or many, or a class for an expanded clone.

J	V	length	D	size	DNA	CDR3
TRBJ1-1	TRBV10-3	15	.	.	TGTGCCATCACCCCGTACAGCGATTTGAACACTGAAACTTTCTTT	CAITPYSDLNTETFF
TRBJ2-5	TRBV13	18	TRBD2	.	TGTGCCAGCAGCACCCGGACTAGCGGGGGGAGGGGATGTGTGACCCAGTACTTC	CASSTRTSGGRGCVTQYF
TRBJ2-2	TRBV6-4	15	TRBD2	many	TGTGCCAGCAGTGACTCCCTAGCGGGACCCGGGGAGCTGTTTTTT	CASSDSLAGPGELFF
TRBJ2-2	TRBV11-1	15	.	.	TGTGCCAGCAGCTTAGGGAGAAGTCTTTCCGGGGAGCTGTTTTTT	CASSLGRSLSGELFF
TRBJ1-1	TRBV11-2	14	.	.	TGTGCCAGTATGGGCAGGGGCACGGGCACTGAAGCATTCTTT	CASMGRGTGTEAFF
TRBJ2-1	TRBV4-2	16	TRBD2	.	TGTGTCAGCAGCCAAGAGTGGACTAGCGGTTACAATGAGCAGTTCTTC	CVSSQEWTSGYNEQFF
TRBJ2-4	TRBV11-1	15	.	.	TGTGCCAGCAGCCCAGACTGGGCAACCAAAAACATTCAGTACTTC	CASSPDWATKNIQYF
TRBJ2-2	TRBV12-3/TRBV12-4	16	TRBD2	many	TGTGCCAGCAGTTTAGATAGCGGGGCGAACACCGGGGAGCTGTTTTTT	CASSLDSGANTGELFF
TRBJ2-2	TRBV11-2	17	TRBD2	.	TGTGCCAGCAGACCATTATCGGGAGGGCCGAACACCGGGGATCTGTTTTTT	CASRPLSGGPNTGDLFF
TRBJ1-5	TRBV28	17	TRBD1	.	TGTGCCAGCACCACTCTGCAGGGGGCACTTGACAATCAGCTCCAGCATTTT	CASTTLQGALDNQLQHF
TRBJ2-2	TRBV5-1	15	TRBD2	.	TGCGCCAGCAGCTTGACGGGGGGACCGGCCGTGGAGCTGTTTTTT	CASSLTGGPAVELFF
TRBJ2-3	TRBV2	15	TRBD2	.	TGTGCCAGCAGTGACGGACTAGCCCGCACAGATACGCAGTATTTT	CASSDGLARTDTQYF
TRBJ2-2	TRBV14	21	TRBD1	.	TGTGCCAATAGCCAAGATACACCACACGAATTCCGGGACAGGGCCACCGGGGAGCTGTTTTTT	CANSQDTPHEFRDRATGELFF
TRBJ1-2	TRBV28	17	.	.	TGTGCCAGCAGTTTATTTGGTGCGGCAGGGCCTACGCTTGGCTACACCTTC	CASSLFGAAGPTLGYTF
TRBJ1-1	TRBV11-2	16	.	.	TGCGCCACCAGGCCCCTCCCCTATACAGGACCGAACGAAGCTTTCTTT	CATRPLPYTGPNEAFF
TRBJ1-1	TRBV6-1	13	.	.	TGTGCCAGCATAAAGGGGGGGGACACTGAAGCTTTCTTT	CASIKGGDTEAFF
TRBJ2-3	TRBV7-8	16	.	.	TGTGCCAGCAGTTCAAGACTAGTGGGTCATACAGATACGCAGTATTTT	CASSSRLVGHTDTQYF
TRBJ2-5	TRBV10-2	14	TRBD1	many	TGCGCCAGCAGGGGAAGACAGGGCCAAGAGACCCAGTACTTC	CASRGRQGQETQYF
TRBJ2-6	TRBV24-1	14	.	.	TGTGCCACCAGTGATCCCTCTGGGGCCAACGTCCTGACTTTC	CATSDPSGANVLTF
TRBJ2-3	TRBV6-6	16	.	.	TGTGCCAGCAGTTACTCGTCCAGCGCGAGCACAGATACGCTGTATTTT	CASSYSSSASTDTLYF
TRBJ2-5	TRBV11-2	13	TRBD2	.	TGTGCCAGCAGCATAGCGGGAGGGTACGAGCAATACTTC	CASSIAGGYEQYF
TRBJ2-7	TRBV7-9	14	.	.	TGTGCCAGCAGCCTTCAATTACAGGGCTCCGAGCAGTACTTC	CASSLQLQGSEQYF